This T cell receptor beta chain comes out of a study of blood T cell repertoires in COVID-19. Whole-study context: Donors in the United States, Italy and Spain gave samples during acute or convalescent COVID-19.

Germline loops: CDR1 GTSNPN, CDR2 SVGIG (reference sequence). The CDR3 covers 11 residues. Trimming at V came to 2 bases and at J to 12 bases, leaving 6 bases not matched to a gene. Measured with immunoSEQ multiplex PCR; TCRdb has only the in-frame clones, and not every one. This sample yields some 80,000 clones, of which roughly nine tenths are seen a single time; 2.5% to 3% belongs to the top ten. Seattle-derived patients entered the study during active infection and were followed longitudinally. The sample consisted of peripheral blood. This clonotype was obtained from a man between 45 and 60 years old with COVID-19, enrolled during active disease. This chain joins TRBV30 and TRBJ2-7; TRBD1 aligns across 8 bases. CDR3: CAWSHEDRVYF. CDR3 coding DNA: TGTGCCTGGAGTCATGAGGACAGGGTGTACTTC.